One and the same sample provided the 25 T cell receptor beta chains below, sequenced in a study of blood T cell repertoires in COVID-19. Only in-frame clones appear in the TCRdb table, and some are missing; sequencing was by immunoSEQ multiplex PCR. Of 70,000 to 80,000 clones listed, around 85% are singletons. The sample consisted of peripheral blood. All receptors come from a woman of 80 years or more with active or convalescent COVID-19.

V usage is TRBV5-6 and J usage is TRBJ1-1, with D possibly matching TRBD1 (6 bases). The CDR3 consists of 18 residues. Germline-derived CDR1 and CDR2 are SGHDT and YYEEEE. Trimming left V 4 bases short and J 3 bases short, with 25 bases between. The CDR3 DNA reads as TGTGCCAGCAGCCCCGGTTGGGGGCGCTTTGGGAGAGACACTGAAGCTTTCTTT. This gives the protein CASSPGWGRFGRDTEAFF.

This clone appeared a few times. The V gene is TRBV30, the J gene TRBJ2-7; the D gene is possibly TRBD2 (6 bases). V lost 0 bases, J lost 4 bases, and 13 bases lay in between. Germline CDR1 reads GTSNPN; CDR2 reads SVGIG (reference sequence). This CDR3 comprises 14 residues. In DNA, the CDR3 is TGTGCCTGGAGTGTACGACTAGATGGGTACGAGCAGTACTTC. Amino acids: CAWSVRLDGYEQYF.

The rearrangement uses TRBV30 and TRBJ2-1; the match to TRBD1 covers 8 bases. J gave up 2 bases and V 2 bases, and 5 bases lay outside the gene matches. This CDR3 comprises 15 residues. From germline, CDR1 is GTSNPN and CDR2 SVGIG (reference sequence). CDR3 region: CAWSTGQGTYNEQFF. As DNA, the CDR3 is TGTGCCTGGAGTACAGGACAGGGTACCTACAATGAGCAGTTCTTC.

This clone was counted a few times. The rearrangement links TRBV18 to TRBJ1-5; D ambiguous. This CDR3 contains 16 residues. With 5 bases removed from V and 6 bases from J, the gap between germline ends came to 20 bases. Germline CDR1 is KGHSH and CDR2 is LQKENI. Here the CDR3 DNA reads TGTGCCAGCTCATTGAAAGGCGCGGCTATAGGTCAGCCCCAGCATTTT. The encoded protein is CASSLKGAAIGQPQHF.

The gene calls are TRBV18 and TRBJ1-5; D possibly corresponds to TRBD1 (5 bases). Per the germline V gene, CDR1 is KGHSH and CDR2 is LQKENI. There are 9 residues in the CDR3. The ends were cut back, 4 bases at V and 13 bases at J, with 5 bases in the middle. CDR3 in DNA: TGTGCCAGCTCACAGGGGCAGCATTTT. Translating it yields CASSQGQHF.

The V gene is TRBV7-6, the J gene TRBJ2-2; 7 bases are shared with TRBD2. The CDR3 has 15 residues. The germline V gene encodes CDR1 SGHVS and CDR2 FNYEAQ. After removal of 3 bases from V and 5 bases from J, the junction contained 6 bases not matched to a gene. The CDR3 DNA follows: TGTGCCAGCAGCTTCCCGTGGGAGGGGACCGGGGAGCTGTTTTTT. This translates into CASSFPWEGTGELFF.

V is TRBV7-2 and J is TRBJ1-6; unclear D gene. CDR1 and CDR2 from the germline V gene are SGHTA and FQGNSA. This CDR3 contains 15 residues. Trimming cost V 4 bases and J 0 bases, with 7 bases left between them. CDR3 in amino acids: CASSYGSSYNSPLHF. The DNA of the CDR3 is TGTGCCAGCAGCTACGGGAGCTCCTATAATTCACCCCTCCACTTT.

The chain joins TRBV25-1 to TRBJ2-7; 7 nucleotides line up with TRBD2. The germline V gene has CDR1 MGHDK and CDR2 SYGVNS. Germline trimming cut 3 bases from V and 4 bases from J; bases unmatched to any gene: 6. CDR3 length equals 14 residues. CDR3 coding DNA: TGTGCCAGCAGTGAGCGGACGGGGGGATACGAGCAGTACTTC. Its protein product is CASSERTGGYEQYF.

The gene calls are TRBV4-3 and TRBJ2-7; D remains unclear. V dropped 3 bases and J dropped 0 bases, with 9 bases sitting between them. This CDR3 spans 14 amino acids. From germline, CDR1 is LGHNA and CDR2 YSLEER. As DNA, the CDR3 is TGCGCCAGCAGCCAGGCCGCTAGCTCCTACGAGCAGTACTTC. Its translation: CASSQAASSYEQYF.

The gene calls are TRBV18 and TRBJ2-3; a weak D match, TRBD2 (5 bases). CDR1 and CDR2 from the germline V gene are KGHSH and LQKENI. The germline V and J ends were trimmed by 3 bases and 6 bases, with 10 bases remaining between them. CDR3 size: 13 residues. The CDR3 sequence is CASSPGLGDTQYF. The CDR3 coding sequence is TGTGCCAGCTCACCTGGACTCGGGGATACGCAGTATTTT.

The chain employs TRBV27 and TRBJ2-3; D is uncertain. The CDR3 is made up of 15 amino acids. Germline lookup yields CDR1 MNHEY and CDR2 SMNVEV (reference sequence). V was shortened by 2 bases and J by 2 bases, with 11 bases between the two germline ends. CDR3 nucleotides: TGTGCCAGCAGTTTAGTTCTGGGCCCCACAGATACGCAGTATTTT. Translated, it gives CASSLVLGPTDTQYF.

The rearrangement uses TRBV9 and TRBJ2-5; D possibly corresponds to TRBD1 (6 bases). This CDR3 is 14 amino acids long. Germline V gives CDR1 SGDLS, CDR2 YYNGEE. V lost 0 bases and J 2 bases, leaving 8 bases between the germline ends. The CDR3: CASSVGTVQETQYF. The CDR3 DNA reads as TGTGCCAGCAGCGTAGGGACAGTACAAGAGACCCAGTACTTC.

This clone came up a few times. This CDR3 reads CASTAAGGNSNQPQHF. CDR3 DNA: TGTGCCAGTACCGCGGCGGGGGGGAATAGCAATCAGCCCCAGCATTTT. The chain couples TRBV19 to TRBJ1-5; maybe TRBD1 (5 bases). Germline V gene sequence: CDR1 LNHDA, CDR2 SQIVND (reference sequence). There are 16 residues in the CDR3. The V gene lost 7 bases and the J gene lost 0 bases, with 16 bases spanning the gap. Full variable domain (missing parts from reference TRBV19 and TRBJ1-5): DGGITQSPKYLFRKEGQNVTLSCEQNLNHDAMYWYRQDPGQGLRLIYYSQIVNDFQKGDIAEGYSVSREKKESFPLTVTSAQKNPTAFYLCASTAAGGNSNQPQHFGDGTRLSIL.

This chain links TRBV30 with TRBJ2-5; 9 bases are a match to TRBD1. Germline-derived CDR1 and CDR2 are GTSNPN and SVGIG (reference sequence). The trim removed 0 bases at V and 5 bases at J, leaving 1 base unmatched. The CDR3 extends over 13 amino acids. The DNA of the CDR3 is TGTGCCTGGAGTGTGACAGGGGGGGAGACCCAGTACTTC. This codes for CAWSVTGGETQYF.

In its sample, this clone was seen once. CDR3 amino acids: CASSYSIGAQETQYF. The CDR3 bases are TGTGCCAGCAGTTACTCGATAGGGGCTCAAGAGACCCAGTACTTC. The chain links TRBV6-5 to TRBJ2-5, with a possible D match to TRBD1 (5 bases). Deletions cut 0 bases from V and 2 bases from J, with 10 bases between. The CDR3 length is 15 residues. Germline loops: CDR1 MNHEY, CDR2 SVGAGI.

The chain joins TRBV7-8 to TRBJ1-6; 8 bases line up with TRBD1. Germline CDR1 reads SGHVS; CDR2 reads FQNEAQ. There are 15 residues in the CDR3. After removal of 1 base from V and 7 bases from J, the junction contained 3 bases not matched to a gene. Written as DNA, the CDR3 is TGTGCCAGCAGCTTAGACACAGGGGGGAATTCACCCCTCCACTTT. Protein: CASSLDTGGNSPLHF. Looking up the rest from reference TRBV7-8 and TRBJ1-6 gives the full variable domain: GAGVSQSPRYKVAKRGQDVALRCDPISGHVSLFWYQQALGQGPEFLTYFQNEAQLDKSGLPSDRFFAERPEGSVSTLKIQRTQQEDSAVYLCASSLDTGGNSPLHFGNGTRLTVT.

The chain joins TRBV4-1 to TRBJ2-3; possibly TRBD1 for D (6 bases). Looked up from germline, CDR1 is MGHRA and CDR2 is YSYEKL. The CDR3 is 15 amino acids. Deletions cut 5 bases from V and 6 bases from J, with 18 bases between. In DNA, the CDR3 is TGCGCCAGCAGCGACCCGCAGGGGACGGGGGATACGCAGTATTTT. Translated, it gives CASSDPQGTGDTQYF.

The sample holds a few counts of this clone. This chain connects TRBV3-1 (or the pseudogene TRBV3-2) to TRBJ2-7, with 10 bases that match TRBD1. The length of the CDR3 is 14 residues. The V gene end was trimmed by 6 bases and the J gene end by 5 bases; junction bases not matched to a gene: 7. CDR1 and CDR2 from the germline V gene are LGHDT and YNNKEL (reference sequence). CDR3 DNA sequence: TGTGCCAGCAGTCATCGGGACAGGGGCCACGAGCAGTACTTC. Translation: CASSHRDRGHEQYF.

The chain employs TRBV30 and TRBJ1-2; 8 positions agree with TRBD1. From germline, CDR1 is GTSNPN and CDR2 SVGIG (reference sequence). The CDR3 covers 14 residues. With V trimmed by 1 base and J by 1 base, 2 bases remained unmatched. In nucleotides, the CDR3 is TGTGCCTGGAGTGAACAGGGGGTTAACTATGGCTACACCTTC. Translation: CAWSEQGVNYGYTF.

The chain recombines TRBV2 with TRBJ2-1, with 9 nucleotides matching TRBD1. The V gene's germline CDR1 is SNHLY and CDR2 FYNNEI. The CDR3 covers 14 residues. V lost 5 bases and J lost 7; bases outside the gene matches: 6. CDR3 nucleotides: TGTGCCAGCAGTCCGCCGGGACAGGGAAATGAGCAGTTCTTC. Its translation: CASSPPGQGNEQFF.

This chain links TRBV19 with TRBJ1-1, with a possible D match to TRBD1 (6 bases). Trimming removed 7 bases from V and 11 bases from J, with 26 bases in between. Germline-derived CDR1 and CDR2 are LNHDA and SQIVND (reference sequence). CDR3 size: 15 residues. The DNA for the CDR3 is TGTGCCAGTACCATACAGCGGGGGGGCGCGGACGGCGCTTTCTTT. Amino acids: CASTIQRGGADGAFF.

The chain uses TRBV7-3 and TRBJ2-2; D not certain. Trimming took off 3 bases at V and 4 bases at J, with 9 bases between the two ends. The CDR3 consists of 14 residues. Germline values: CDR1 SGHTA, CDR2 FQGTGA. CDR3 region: CASSLVSGTGELFF. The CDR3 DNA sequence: TGTGCCAGCAGCTTGGTCTCCGGCACCGGGGAGCTGTTTTTT.

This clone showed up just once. CDR3 in DNA: TGTGCCAGCAGACCGGGACAGTCGGAGACCCAGTACTTC. It translates to CASRPGQSETQYF. This chain links TRBV12-3 or TRBV12-4 with TRBJ2-5, with 7 bases matching TRBD1. The J segment lost 5 bases and the V segment lost 6 bases, leaving 6 bases of the junction unmatched. The CDR3 runs 13 residues.

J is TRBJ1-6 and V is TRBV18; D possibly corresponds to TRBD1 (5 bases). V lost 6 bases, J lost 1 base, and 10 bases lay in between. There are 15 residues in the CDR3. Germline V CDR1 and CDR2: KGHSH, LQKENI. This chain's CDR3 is CASSQGISYNSPLHF. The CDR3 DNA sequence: TGTGCCAGCTCCCAGGGTATATCCTATAATTCACCCCTCCACTTT.

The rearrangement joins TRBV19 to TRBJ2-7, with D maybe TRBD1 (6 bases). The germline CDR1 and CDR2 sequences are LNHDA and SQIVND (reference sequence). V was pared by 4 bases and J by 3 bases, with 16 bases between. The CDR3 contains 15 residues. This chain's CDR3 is CASSNRGGSGYEQYF. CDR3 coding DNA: TGTGCCAGTAGTAACCGAGGGGGATCGGGCTACGAGCAGTACTTC.